This note documents a single T cell receptor (beta chain) sequence. Its specificity is not known. The data derive from a study of T cell responses to AZD1222 COVID-19 vaccine. Study findings and constraints: The repertoires were collected only after the peak T cell response.

Assay used: immunoSEQ multiplex PCR; TCRdb lists only in-frame clones, some missing. The sample includes more than 95,000 clones, around 89% seen only once; the top ten take around 7.1%. V shed 0 bases and J shed 7 bases, with 16 bases lying between them. The CDR3 spans 15 residues. Germline CDR1 is SGDLS and CDR2 is YYNGEE. Here the sequenced sample was peripheral blood, taken 28 days after the second AZD1222 dose. The chain has TRBV9 and TRBJ1-1; D remains unclear. This sequence was found in an adult who received the AZD1222 COVID-19 vaccine. The CDR3 sequence is CASSVATTGLSEAFF. CDR3 DNA: TGTGCCAGCAGCGTAGCTACAACGGGGTTGAGTGAAGCTTTCTTT. Combining the CDR3 with reference TRBV9 and TRBJ1-1 gives the whole variable domain DSGVTQTPKHLITATGQRVTLRCSPRSGDLSVYWYQQSLDQGLQFLIQYYNGEERAKGNILERFSAQQFPDLHSELNLSSLELGDSALYFCASSVATTGLSEAFFGQGTRLTVV.